The 16 T cell receptor beta chains listed next were all sequenced from one sample in a study of T cells in Graves' hyperthyroidism and ophthalmopathy. The TCR beta CDR3 regions underwent amplification using RNA transcripts as the source. The HTBI primer set drove a first-round RT-PCR of the TCR CDR3. MiXCR, applied by TCRdb to the multiplex PCR reads, yields one record per CDR3 protein. Counted here are about 560,000 distinct CDR3 sequences, 16% occurring once; the ten biggest clones make up approximately 20%. The sequenced material came from blood. All receptors derive from a woman between 18 and 29 years old with Graves' hyperthyroidism.

This clonotype has at least ten counts. The gene calls are TRBV2 and TRBJ2-6; the D is unclear. CDR1 is SNHLY, CDR2 FYNNEI, per germline. This CDR3 spans 15 amino acids. V gave up 0 bases and J gave up 5 bases, with 8 bases separating them. This CDR3 reads CASSEAVGRANVLTF. Written as DNA, the CDR3 is TGTGCCAGCAGTGAAGCCGTAGGAAGGGCCAACGTCCTGACTTTC.

This clonotype turned up a few times. The rearrangement uses TRBV14 and TRBJ1-2; a possible D gene is TRBD1 (6 bases). Germline V gene sequence: CDR1 SGHDN, CDR2 FVKESK. The CDR3 has 15 residues. V gave up 0 bases and J gave up 2 bases, with 10 bases separating them. The DNA for the CDR3 is TGTGCCAGCAGCCAAGATTCCAGGGGAAACTATGGCTACACCTTC. It encodes CASSQDSRGNYGYTF.

This clonotype was found many times. The rearrangement uses TRBV12-3 or TRBV12-4 and TRBJ2-1; D uncertain. This CDR3 spans 15 amino acids. The V end lost 2 bases, the J end lost 1 base, and 9 bases lay between the germline ends. DNA for the CDR3: TGTGCCAGCAGTTTAAGTGGGTTTTCCTACAATGAGCAGTTCTTC. This gives the protein CASSLSGFSYNEQFF.

The rearrangement joins TRBV15 to TRBJ2-7, with 9 bases that match TRBD1. Trimming at V came to 5 bases and at J to 5 bases, leaving 13 bases not matched to a gene. Germline-derived CDR1 and CDR2 are LNHNV and YYDKDF (reference sequence). This CDR3 is built from 16 residues. The CDR3 DNA reads TGTGCCACCAGCGTAGGAGAAGGGACAGGGACTCACGAGCAGTACTTC. The encoded protein is CATSVGEGTGTHEQYF.

In this sample, this clonotype turned up once. The V gene is TRBV3-1, the J gene TRBJ2-7; a possible D gene is TRBD1 (6 bases). With 1 base removed from V and 6 bases from J, the gap between germline ends came to 16 bases. The length of the CDR3 is 15 residues. The germline V gene has CDR1 LGHDT and CDR2 YNNKEL (reference sequence). This CDR3 is CASSQAPGEGREQYF. CDR3 bases: TGTGCCAGCAGCCAAGCCCCAGGGGAAGGCCGCGAGCAGTACTTC.

This clonotype came up many times. The rearrangement links TRBV2 to TRBJ2-3, with 13 bases identical to TRBD2. Looked up from germline, CDR1 is SNHLY and CDR2 is FYNNEI. Losses at the gene ends were 9 bases for V and 4 bases for J; bases not matched to a gene: 16. The CDR3 totals 18 residues. The CDR3 region has the DNA TGTGCCAGTAGGGACGCCCTTGGACTAGCGGGAGTTGCAGATACGCAGTATTTT. As protein: CASRDALGLAGVADTQYF.

This clonotype has at least ten counts. The rearrangement links TRBV3-1 to TRBJ1-1, with a weak D call TRBD1 (6 bases). With 2 bases removed from V and 5 bases from J, the gap between germline ends came to 12 bases. This CDR3 has 14 amino acids. CDR1 LGHDT and CDR2 YNNKEL come from the germline V gene (reference sequence). The CDR3 bases are TGTGCCAGCAGCCAATTAGGAGGGGGGACTGAAGCTTTCTTT. Translating it yields CASSQLGGGTEAFF.

On this clonotype itself: Since a much larger clone is just one base distant, this may be a read error. The chain employs TRBV6-2 or TRBV6-3 and TRBJ2-7; D tentatively reads TRBD1 or TRBD2 (5 bases each). V was pared by 4 bases and J by 7 bases, with 17 bases between. Germline V CDR1 and CDR2: MNHEY, SVGEGT. The CDR3 is 14 amino acids. Here the CDR3 reads CASSFSRGLREQYF. The CDR3 region has the DNA TGTGCCAGCAGTTTCTCGAGGGGCCTAAGGGAGCAGTACTTC.

The sample holds a few counts of this clonotype. The chain uses TRBV30 and TRBJ2-5; D possibly matches TRBD1 or TRBD2 (6 bases each). The CDR3 spans 12 residues. Per the germline V gene, CDR1 is GTSNPN and CDR2 is SVGIG (reference sequence). The V gene lost 3 bases and the J gene lost 9 bases, with 14 bases spanning the gap. CDR3 in amino acids: CAWRGGKGAQYF. The CDR3, as DNA: TGTGCCTGGAGAGGGGGGAAGGGTGCCCAGTACTTC. Filled out from reference TRBV30 and TRBJ2-5, the complete variable domain reads SQTIHQWPATLVQPVGSPLSLECTVEGTSNPNLYWYRQAAGRGLQLLFYSVGIGQISSEVPQNLSASRPQDRQFILSSKKLLLSDSGFYLCAWRGGKGAQYFGPGTRLLVL.

The table lists this clonotype with a few counts. The genes are TRBV29-1 and TRBJ2-7, with a weak D call TRBD1 (6 bases). Germline V lookup: CDR1 SQVTM, CDR2 ANQGSEA. The length of the CDR3 is 15 residues. Trimming pared 7 bases from V and 1 base from J, leaving 20 bases between. The CDR3 coding sequence is TGCAGCGCCTTTTGGGCCACAGGGTCTTCCTACGAGCAGTACTTC. Translated, it gives CSAFWATGSSYEQYF.

This clonotype was seen repeatedly, ten times or more. The genes are TRBV13 and TRBJ2-7, with D uncertain. The CDR3 is made up of 16 amino acids. V was shortened by 5 bases and J by 2 bases, with 19 bases between the two germline ends. Germline CDR1 and CDR2: PRHDT and FYEKMQ (reference sequence). In DNA form, the CDR3 reads TGTGCCAGCAGCCCAGGCCATGGTCAGATCACCTACGAGCAGTACTTC. It translates to CASSPGHGQITYEQYF.

V is TRBV9 and J is TRBJ2-7; 7 nucleotides align to TRBD2. This CDR3 contains 15 residues. CDR1 is SGDLS, CDR2 YYNGEE, per germline. Losses at the gene ends were 3 bases for V and 5 bases for J; bases not matched to a gene: 11. The DNA of the CDR3 is TGTGCCAGCAGCGAGGGGCGGGGGTTCACCCACGAGCAGTACTTC. It specifies CASSEGRGFTHEQYF. Full variable domain (missing parts from reference TRBV9 and TRBJ2-7): DSGVTQTPKHLITATGQRVTLRCSPRSGDLSVYWYQQSLDQGLQFLIQYYNGEERAKGNILERFSAQQFPDLHSELNLSSLELGDSALYFCASSEGRGFTHEQYFGPGTRLTVT.

J is TRBJ1-6 and V is TRBV13, with D tentatively TRBD1 (6 bases). The CDR3 consists of 15 residues. From germline, CDR1 is PRHDT and CDR2 FYEKMQ (reference sequence). Trimming stripped 1 base from V and 8 bases from J, with 12 bases between. The chain's CDR3 is CASSLVGGEDSPLHF. CDR3 coding DNA: TGTGCCAGCAGCTTAGTAGGGGGGGAGGATTCACCCCTCCACTTT.

There are many counts of this clonotype. The chain couples TRBV20-1 to TRBJ2-2; 8 nucleotides agree with TRBD1. Germline assignment: CDR1 DFQATT and CDR2 SNEGSKA (reference sequence). After removal of 5 bases from V and 6 bases from J, the junction contained 11 bases not matched to a gene. The CDR3 covers 15 residues. Here the CDR3 reads CSASPRTGRAGELFF. CDR3 coding DNA: TGCAGTGCTTCACCCAGGACAGGGCGGGCCGGGGAGCTGTTTTTT.

This clonotype came up a few times. The rearrangement uses TRBV7-6 and TRBJ2-7, with TRBD1 matching 8 bases. The ends lost 0 bases at V and 6 bases at J; junction bases unmatched: 10. The CDR3 sequence is 16 residues long. Germline loops: CDR1 SGHVS, CDR2 FNYEAQ. The DNA of the CDR3 is TGTGCCAGCAGCTTAGCGCGGAGGCAGGGGGCCGGCGAGCAGTACTTC. Translation gives CASSLARRQGAGEQYF.

This clonotype appeared a few times. This rearrangement joins TRBV20-1 to TRBJ2-7; D is ambiguous. The CDR3 is 13 amino acids. Trimming shortened V by 0 bases and J by 7 bases, and 13 bases separated the two germline ends. Germline CDR1 DFQATT, CDR2 SNEGSKA (reference sequence). CDR3 coding DNA: TGCAGTGCTAGAGATTCGGAACTTGGGGAGCAGTACTTC. This sequence encodes CSARDSELGEQYF.